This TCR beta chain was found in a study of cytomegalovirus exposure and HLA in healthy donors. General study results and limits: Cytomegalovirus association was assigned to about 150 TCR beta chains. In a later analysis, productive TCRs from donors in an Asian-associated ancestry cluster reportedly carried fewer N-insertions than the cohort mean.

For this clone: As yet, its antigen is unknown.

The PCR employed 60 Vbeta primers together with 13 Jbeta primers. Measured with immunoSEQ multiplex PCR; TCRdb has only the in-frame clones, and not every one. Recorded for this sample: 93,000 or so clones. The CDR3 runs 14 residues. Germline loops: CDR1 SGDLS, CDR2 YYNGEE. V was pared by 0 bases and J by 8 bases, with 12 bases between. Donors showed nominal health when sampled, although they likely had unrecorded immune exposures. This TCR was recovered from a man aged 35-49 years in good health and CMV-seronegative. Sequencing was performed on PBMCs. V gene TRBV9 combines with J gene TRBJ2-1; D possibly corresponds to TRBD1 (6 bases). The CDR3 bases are TGTGCCAGCAGCGTAGTGGGCAGGGGCGATGAGCAGTTCTTC. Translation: CASSVVGRGDEQFF.